The entry below gives a single T cell receptor (beta chain) sequence along with its context. Its antigen is currently unknown. Run at survey level, the immunoSEQ assay was version v3.0. Assay used: immunoSEQ multiplex PCR; TCRdb lists only in-frame clones, some missing. The sample has approximately 20,000 clones; roughly 84% are singletons. After removal of 0 bases from V and 5 bases from J, the junction contained 12 bases not matched to a gene. The CDR3 is made up of 19 amino acids. The V gene's germline CDR1 is LGHNA and CDR2 YSLEER. This sample is part of a study of long-term antiretroviral therapy in people with HIV. As for the study in general: There is a gap of about a decade between the earliest samples and the later 2015 immediate-ART recommendation.

Study-wide results and caveats: HIV repertoires showed narrower CDR3 length ranges than controls. Gathering of blood took place between about 2004 and 2018, possibly under older ART regimens.

The sample consisted of unsorted PBMCs, taken 0.6 years after starting antiretroviral therapy. The rearrangement uses TRBV4-3 and TRBJ2-2; 10 positions agree with TRBD2. The TCR was taken from a man in his sixties with HIV. Here the CDR3 reads CASSQEGVSGGARTGELFF. For the CDR3, the DNA is TGCGCCAGCAGCCAAGAGGGTGTGAGCGGGGGGGCACGGACCGGGGAGCTGTTTTTT.